This T cell receptor beta chain derives from a study of cytomegalovirus exposure and HLA in healthy donors. Germline CDR1 MNHEY, CDR2 SMNVEV (reference sequence). The V and J ends lost 5 bases and 7 bases respectively, with 26 bases between them. The CDR3 has 17 amino acids. PCR employed 60 Vbeta and 13 Jbeta primers. Repertoires were generated with immunoSEQ multiplex PCR, while TCRdb's copy carries only in-frame clones and drops some. This sample carries under 200,000 clones, roughly 75% of them seen once, and the ten largest clones take more than 4%. The sequenced sample consisted of PBMCs. The receptor was derived from a male donor in good health and CMV-seronegative. This chain links TRBV27 with TRBJ1-2, with D possibly TRBD1 on 6 matching bases. The DNA for the CDR3 is TGTGCCAGCAGTCGTCGACAGGCGGTTTCCCAGATATCTGGCTACACCTTC. Amino acids: CASSRRQAVSQISGYTF.